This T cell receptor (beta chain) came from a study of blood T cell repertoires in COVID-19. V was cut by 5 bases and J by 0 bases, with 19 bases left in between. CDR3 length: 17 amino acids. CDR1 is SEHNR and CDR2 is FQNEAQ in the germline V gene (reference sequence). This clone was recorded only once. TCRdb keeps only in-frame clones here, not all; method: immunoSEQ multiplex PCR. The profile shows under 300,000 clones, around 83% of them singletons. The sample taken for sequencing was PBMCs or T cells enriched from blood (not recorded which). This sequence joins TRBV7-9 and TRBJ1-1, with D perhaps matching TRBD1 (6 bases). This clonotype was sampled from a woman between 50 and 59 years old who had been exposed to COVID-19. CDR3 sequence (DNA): TGTGCCAGCAGCCCCGAACAGGGATTTGGAATGAACACTGAAGCTTTCTTT. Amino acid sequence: CASSPEQGFGMNTEAFF.